Reported below is one T cell receptor beta chain. Antigen: not known. The PCR employed 60 Vbeta primers together with 13 Jbeta primers. Methods used by the authors: Unique TCR beta chains totaled approximately 83 million in a later count, with some 10 million of them shared. Sequencing was performed with immunoSEQ multiplex PCR; in TCRdb, only in-frame clones are kept and a portion is missing. That table furnishes V, J and clone size, whereas the DNA furnished D and trimming. The sample lists roughly 13,000 clones, around 58% occurring once. The CDR3 loop spans 12 amino acids. V gave up 4 bases and J gave up 7 bases, with 13 bases separating them. Looked up from germline, CDR1 is SQVTM and CDR2 is ANQGSEA. The data derive from a study of cytomegalovirus exposure and HLA in healthy donors. Study findings and constraints: As a later analysis revealed, most CMV-associated TCR beta chains appeared HLA-restricted. Compared with the approximately 700-donor mean, an Asian-associated ancestry cluster reportedly had fewer N-insertions, according to a later analysis. In a later analysis, TCR beta V- and J-gene trimming showed a link to a missense DCLRE1C variant.

The chain is built from TRBV29-1 and TRBJ1-1; a possible D gene is TRBD1 (5 bases). The TCR originated in a woman aged 50 to 60 in good health and CMV-seropositive. Sequencing was carried out using PBMCs. The CDR3: CSVGSIQGEAFF. DNA of the CDR3: TGCAGCGTTGGATCGATCCAGGGTGAAGCTTTCTTT.